This TCR beta chain was recovered during a study of T cell responses to AZD1222 COVID-19 vaccine (dated by TCRdb to about 2021). With respect to the entire study: A total of just over 230 trial participants underwent TCR sequencing, of whom nearly 210 received two doses of AZD1222 and some 26 received two doses of the MenACWY control vaccine. Trial participants were enrolled by age into subgroups of 18-55, 56-69 and 70-plus years, and roughly 160, 29 and 62 TCR-sequenced participants, respectively, were included in these subgroups. The investigation overall reported the following: Conclusions about previously exposed vaccinees were limited because only a handful of AZD1222 recipients were SARS-CoV-2 seropositive at baseline. Participants were mostly white British and included more females than males, and it was suggested by the authors that clonal diversity may have been underestimated. The 56-69-year group was small, and its depth increase did not reach significance, likely because of low power. After two AZD1222 doses, spike-specific TCR breadth and depth were significantly higher than at day 0 and than in MenACWY recipients. CD4 TCRs associated with the vaccine covered the entire spike protein, and the dominant responses were in regions 160-218 and 743-854. Epitopes outside the regions mutated in the B.1.351 and B.1.1.7 variants were reportedly recognized by nearly half of the unique spike-specific TCRs. Because no samples from the day 14 peak response were available, repertoires could be characterized only after the peak T cell response.

On this clone: Its antigen target is currently unknown. Its ends do not fully match the called genes, so a read error is possible.

What the time point label conveys for this sample: about 28 days (+/-7) after the second vaccine dose. Because spike-specific TCR depth and breadth did not differ between the two schedules, AZD1222 recipients who got a second dose at roughly 4 weeks were pooled with those who got a second dose at roughly 12 weeks. Vaccinee samples came from UK trials COV001 and COV002, including a single-blind randomized controlled phase 2/3 trial of AZD1222 (ChAdOx1 nCoV-19) in healthy adults. Trial participant PBMC samples were collected at day 0 and day 28 after the second dose for TCRbeta chain sequencing. The CDR3 regions of human TCRbeta chains were analyzed by immunosequencing. On the authors' methods: TCRs in the repertoires were matched against a reference library of SARS-CoV-2-specific TCRs that had been generated with the MIRA antigen-specificity platform. Breadth was defined as the fraction of unique TCRs that were SARS-CoV-2-associated. Depth was defined as the fraction of total T cells that were SARS-CoV-2-associated. Using the MIRA data, every spike-specific TCR was mapped to the spike region that the TCR reacted to and assigned to either a CD4 or a CD8 class. Log10-transformed breadth and depth values were compared by one-way ANOVA with Sidak's multiple comparisons tests. TCRdb provides this immuneACCESS table in a form limited to in-frame rearrangements. Some clones are lacking; in checked studies, under half of them reflect an unresolved V gene, and why the rest are absent is not known. V, J and clone size reflect that table, while D and trimming were determined from the DNA. The sample contains approximately 160,000 clones, around 92% of them found a single time. Clones ranked in the top ten supply roughly 0.98% of the sample.

Source: peripheral blood, taken 28 days after the second AZD1222 dose. The clonotype originates from an adult who received the AZD1222 COVID-19 vaccine.

The nucleotides are TGTGCCATCGGTGACAAGGTCAATCAGCCCCAGCATTTT. Translated, this is CAIGDKVNQPQHF. The sequence is built from TRBV10-3 and TRBJ1-5, with the D gene call left open. The CDR3 measures 13 amino acids from cysteine to phenylalanine. Only the CDR3 part of the read is kept: 39 bases, read in frame from the first base. CDR1 and CDR2, looked up from the germline V gene, are ENHRY and SYGVKD.